The 22 T cell receptor beta chains given below trace back to one sample, sequenced in a study of cytomegalovirus exposure and HLA in healthy donors. Repertoires were generated with immunoSEQ multiplex PCR, while TCRdb's copy carries only in-frame clones and drops some. The sample records 90,000 to 100,000 clones, approximately 90% being singletons. The specimen was PBMCs. The receptors derive from a young woman in good health and CMV-seronegative.

This clone was found once. The chain recombines TRBV29-1 with TRBJ2-1; 10 bases agree with TRBD2. CDR1 and CDR2 from the germline V gene are SQVTM and ANQGSEA. V dropped 1 base and J dropped 6; count of bases not matched to a gene: 3. CDR3 length: 14 residues. This CDR3 is CSVEASGGINEQFF. DNA of the CDR3: TGCAGCGTTGAAGCTAGCGGGGGTATCAATGAGCAGTTCTTC.

The chain carries TRBV5-1 and TRBJ1-6; 9 bases map to TRBD1. CDR1 and CDR2 (germline): SGHRS, YFSETQ. The CDR3 contains 16 residues. Germline trimming cut 4 bases from V and 5 bases from J; bases unmatched to any gene: 7. The CDR3 here is CASSRQGDRHNSPLHF. CDR3 coding DNA: TGCGCCAGCAGCCGACAGGGGGATAGGCATAATTCACCCCTCCACTTT.

The CDR3 loop is CASSLDVGRVKGNTIYF. CDR3 sequence (DNA): TGTGCCAGCAGCTTGGACGTGGGCAGGGTAAAAGGAAACACCATATATTTT. The chain joins TRBV7-9 to TRBJ1-3, with D tentatively TRBD1 (5 bases). CDR3 length: 17 amino acids. Trimming took 3 bases from V and 4 from J, leaving 19 bases between them. Germline V lookup: CDR1 SEHNR, CDR2 FQNEAQ (reference sequence). The full variable domain, completed using reference TRBV7-9 and TRBJ1-3, is DTGVSQNPRHKITKRGQNVTFRCDPISEHNRLYWYRQTLGQGPEFLTYFQNEAQLEKSRLLSDRFSAERPKGSFSTLEIQRTEQGDSAMYLCASSLDVGRVKGNTIYFGEGSWLTVV.

The J gene is TRBJ2-7, the V gene TRBV9; 10 bases line up with TRBD2. Germline-derived CDR1 and CDR2 are SGDLS and YYNGEE. The V segment lost 2 bases and the J segment 3 bases; nucleotides outside the gene matches: 17. CDR3 length: 19 amino acids. This CDR3 is CASSVGPGPAGTSVYEQYF. The CDR3 nucleotides are TGTGCCAGCAGCGTGGGACCGGGACCGGCCGGGACTAGCGTCTACGAGCAGTACTTC.

J is TRBJ2-7 and V is TRBV5-1, with 8 bases that match TRBD2. Germline lookup yields CDR1 SGHRS and CDR2 YFSETQ. After removal of 1 base from V and 0 bases from J, the junction contained 3 bases not matched to a gene. The CDR3 covers 15 residues. CDR3 region: CASSLTRGDSYEQYF. The CDR3 DNA reads as TGCGCCAGCAGCTTGACGCGGGGGGACTCCTACGAGCAGTACTTC.

The sample holds a few counts of this clone. This chain connects TRBV29-1 to TRBJ2-1, with D unclear. Trimming left V 5 bases short and J 7 bases short, with 6 bases between. The length of the CDR3 is 10 residues. Germline V gene lookup returns CDR1 SQVTM and CDR2 ANQGSEA. The CDR3 nucleotides read TGCAGCGTTTGGCAGAATGAGCAGTTCTTC. Its translation: CSVWQNEQFF.

This clone was recorded only once. The chain has TRBV5-1 and TRBJ2-2; 7 positions match TRBD1. The V gene end was trimmed by 5 bases and the J gene end by 4 bases; junction bases not matched to a gene: 5. The CDR3 is 14 amino acids. Germline lookup yields CDR1 SGHRS and CDR2 YFSETQ. The CDR3 is CASSTGVLTGELFF. The DNA of the CDR3 is TGCGCCAGCAGTACAGGGGTTCTCACCGGGGAGCTGTTTTTT.

J is TRBJ2-7 and V is TRBV28; 12 nucleotides align to TRBD2. Germline V CDR1 and CDR2: MDHEN, SYDVKM. This CDR3 has 17 amino acids. V lost 7 bases and J lost 2; bases outside the gene matches: 12. This CDR3 reads CASNPFDLAGGPYEQYF. The CDR3, as DNA: TGTGCCAGCAACCCATTTGACCTAGCGGGAGGGCCCTACGAGCAGTACTTC.

CDR3 in DNA: TGTGCCAGCAGCTTAGGGCGGGGCGAGCAGTACTTC. Amino acids: CASSLGRGEQYF. The V call is TRBV11-2, the J call TRBJ2-7; D might be TRBD2 (6 bases). CDR1 is SGHAT, CDR2 FQNNGV, per germline. Between the trimmed V and J ends, which lost 1 base and 6 bases, there was a span of 7 bases. This CDR3 region has 12 residues. Looking up the rest from reference TRBV11-2 and TRBJ2-7 gives the full variable domain: EAGVAQSPRYKIIEKRQSVAFWCNPISGHATLYWYQQILGQGPKLLIQFQNNGVVDDSQLPKDRFSAERLKGVDSTLKIQPAKLEDSAVYLCASSLGRGEQYFGPGTRLTVT.

The CDR3 reads CASSLSGGATGELFF. CDR3 DNA sequence: TGCGCCAGCAGCTTGAGCGGGGGGGCAACCGGGGAGCTGTTTTTT. The chain carries TRBV5-1 and TRBJ2-2, with 10 bases that match TRBD2. Unmatched junction bases numbered 2, after V lost 1 base and J lost 5 bases. CDR1 SGHRS and CDR2 YFSETQ come from the germline V gene. CDR3 length equals 15 residues.

The CDR3 coding sequence is TGTGCTAGTGGATCTAGCGGGGGGGCCACAGATACGCAGTATTTT. Protein sequence: CASGSSGGATDTQYF. J is TRBJ2-3 and V is TRBV12-5, with 12 positions matching TRBD2. In germline, CDR1 is LGHNT, CDR2 FRNRAP. V gave up 6 bases and J gave up 2 bases; unmatched junction bases: 3. The CDR3 spans 15 residues.

J is TRBJ2-2 and V is TRBV28; 7 bases map to TRBD2. Germline trimming cut 5 bases from V and 1 base from J; bases unmatched to any gene: 10. Germline loops: CDR1 MDHEN, CDR2 SYDVKM. CDR3 length: 17 residues. The CDR3 loop reads CASSGKRKRGNTGELFF. Here the CDR3 DNA reads TGTGCCAGCAGTGGCAAACGGAAGCGGGGGAACACCGGGGAGCTGTTTTTT.

CDR3 protein: CATSRGPGDHGYTF. The CDR3 DNA sequence: TGTGCCACCAGCAGAGGTCCCGGAGACCACGGCTACACCTTC. V gene TRBV15 combines with J gene TRBJ1-2; unclear D gene. V gave up 1 base and J gave up 8 bases, with 14 bases separating them. This CDR3 region has 14 residues. Per germline, CDR1 LNHNV and CDR2 YYDKDF (reference sequence).

This clone was recorded only once. The V gene is TRBV12-2, the J gene TRBJ2-1; TRBD2, the table's D call, was not compared with the DNA. TRBV12-2 is a listed pseudogene. The CDR3 is 16 residues long. CDR3 residues: CASRLGVAGVYNEQFF. The CDR3 DNA follows: TGTGCAAGTCGCTTAGGAGTAGCGGGAGTCTACAATGAGCAGTTCTTC.

In its sample, this clone was seen once. The chain combines TRBV5-6 with TRBJ2-6; D perhaps matches TRBD2 (5 bases). This CDR3 is built from 16 residues. Per germline, CDR1 SGHDT and CDR2 YYEEEE. Trimming left V 2 bases short and J 4 bases short, with 13 bases between. The DNA of the CDR3 is TGTGCCAGCAGCTTACCCGGCGGGTCGGGGGCCAACGTCCTGACTTTC. Translating gives CASSLPGGSGANVLTF.

The genes are TRBV9 and TRBJ1-4; 8 bases align to TRBD1. Germline trimming cut 0 bases from V and 5 bases from J; bases unmatched to any gene: 6. The CDR3 covers 16 residues. Germline V CDR1 and CDR2: SGDLS, YYNGEE. CDR3 residues: CASSVALGQGNEKLFF. The CDR3 DNA reads TGTGCCAGCAGCGTAGCCCTCGGACAGGGAAATGAAAAACTGTTTTTT.

This clone has just one count. The rearrangement links TRBV19 to TRBJ1-1; 8 bases line up with TRBD1. V was pared by 3 bases and J by 3 bases, with 6 bases of the junction left unmatched. Germline values: CDR1 LNHDA, CDR2 SQIVND (reference sequence). The CDR3 length is 15 residues. The CDR3 spells CASSIGQGGDTEAFF. In nucleotides, the CDR3 is TGTGCCAGTAGTATCGGACAGGGAGGGGACACTGAAGCTTTCTTT.

J is TRBJ2-1 and V is TRBV7-3; 9 positions match TRBD1. This CDR3 spans 13 amino acids. V shed 5 bases and J 8 bases; nucleotides not matched to a gene: 4. The germline gives CDR1 SGHTA, CDR2 FQGTGA. The CDR3: CASSHRQGDEQFF. In DNA, the CDR3 is TGTGCCAGCAGCCACAGACAGGGGGATGAGCAGTTCTTC. Filled out from reference TRBV7-3 and TRBJ2-1, the complete variable domain reads GAGVSQTPSNKVTEKGKYVELRCDPISGHTALYWYRQSLGQGPEFLIYFQGTGAADDSGLPNDRFFAVRPEGSVSTLKIQRTERGDSAVYLCASSHRQGDEQFFGPGTRLTVL.

The chain couples TRBV11-3 to TRBJ2-1; TRBD1 matches 7 bases. With 1 base clipped from V and 9 bases from J, the junction kept 6 bases outside the gene matches. CDR1 and CDR2 (germline): SGHNT, YENEEA. The CDR3 sequence is 14 residues long. CDR3 nucleotide sequence: TGTGCCAGCAGCTTAGGACAGGGTTCCGGTGAGCAGTTCTTC. Translating it yields CASSLGQGSGEQFF.

The V gene is TRBV13, the J gene TRBJ2-6, with 7 nucleotides matching TRBD1. The germline CDR1 and CDR2 sequences are PRHDT and FYEKMQ (reference sequence). The CDR3 has 17 residues. The ends lost 3 bases at V and 0 bases at J; junction bases unmatched: 5. The CDR3 protein is CASSFGQARSGANVLTF. CDR3 nucleotides: TGTGCCAGCAGCTTCGGACAGGCCCGCTCTGGGGCCAACGTCCTGACTTTC.

The chain has TRBV6-1 and TRBJ1-1; 8 nucleotides agree with TRBD1. The CDR3 is 15 amino acids. Germline-derived CDR1 and CDR2 are MNHNS and SASEGT. The V gene end was trimmed by 5 bases and the J gene end by 3 bases; junction bases not matched to a gene: 8. In DNA form, the CDR3 reads TGTGCCAGCAGTCCCAAGACAGGGGTTGACACTGAAGCTTTCTTT. Protein: CASSPKTGVDTEAFF.

V usage is TRBV5-1 and J usage is TRBJ1-1; 9 bases fit TRBD1. The CDR3 length is 14 residues. V lost 3 bases, J lost 6 bases, and 6 bases stayed unmatched. Germline lookup yields CDR1 SGHRS and CDR2 YFSETQ. The DNA of the CDR3 is TGCGCCAGCAGCTCGACAGGGGGGTCTTCTGAAGCTTTCTTT. Residues: CASSSTGGSSEAFF.